This T cell receptor beta chain came from a study of Graves' ophthalmopathy and Graves' hyperthyroidism (dated by TCRdb to the late 2010s). Turning to the overall study: A patient counted as having stable hyperthyroidism if there was no progression to ophthalmopathy within 18 months of follow-up. In total, 135 blood samples were TCR-sequenced: some 40 ophthalmopathy, some 80 hyperthyroidism and roughly 17 hyperthyroidism-to-ophthalmopathy patients. A discovery set of 100 patients (around 45 ophthalmopathy, about 55 stable hyperthyroidism) was enrolled to explore V-J signatures distinguishing ophthalmopathy from hyperthyroidism. Following sample collection, hyperthyroidism patients were given methimazole at a starting dose of 30 mg daily, and ophthalmopathy patients were given high-dose intravenous methylprednisolone. For independent validation, a separate cohort was made up of some 18 hyperthyroidism patients plus 17 patients who later progressed from hyperthyroidism to ophthalmopathy. To tell Graves' ophthalmopathy apart from Graves' hyperthyroidism, and to predict which patients would progress to ophthalmopathy, the study relied on TCR beta repertoire signatures. In more than five hyperthyroidism patients, T-cell repertoires of thyroid tissue and blood were compared. What the study reported, not specific to this receptor: In validation, the model predicted ophthalmopathy progression with more than 55% sensitivity and roughly 72% specificity; 12 predicted patients were CT-confirmed with GO in a median of roughly 6.8 months. The 13-signature model separated ophthalmopathy from stable hyperthyroidism with approximately 90% sensitivity and about 84% specificity in cross-validation, and 80%/75% in the test set. No statistical method was used to set the sample size in advance, and the investigators knew which group each participant was assigned to. Most expanded thyroid clonotypes with frequency above 0.001 were also detected in blood, suggesting blood repertoires may reflect the thyroid immune response.

For repertoire sequencing, TCR beta CDR3 regions were amplified from RNA transcripts. The first round was an RT-PCR using HTBI primers with the Qiagen OneStep RT-PCR kit, and this first round was followed by a second-round multiplex PCR, then size selection and purification. Libraries were sequenced on an Illumina HiSeq2000 using paired-end 100 bp reads. As for the original processing: Reads were processed with SOAPnuke, discarding reads with adapters, uncalled bases, mean Phred below 15, or no exact constant-primer or identifier match. COPE v1.2.5 was used to merge high-quality paired reads. Clonotypes were defined as unique nucleotide sequences and were aligned to IMGT TRB V, D and J references using MiTCR v1.1. The analysis was limited to V-J combinations with a frequency above 0.0001, which together covered more than 98% of repertoires. A TCR clonal expansion and chaos score per V-J combination was defined as the ratio of F50 clonal expansion to chaos observed in the TCRdist matrix. Features were reduced by Welch's t-statistics and random forest to around 13 V-J combinations, which fed a naive Bayes classifier. The Morisita-Horn index was used to measure how similar the thyroid and blood repertoires were. The public sequencing data were trimmed at Q25 with fastp and processed into clonotypes with MiXCR by TCRdb, which kept only in-frame beta chains. Each entry merges the rows of one CDR3 protein and shows their most common DNA and genes. In this record, the V and J calls reflect TCRdb's handling and not the investigators' own analysis. The sample records over a million distinct CDR3 sequences, roughly 35% of which are singletons. The ten biggest clones cover over 8.5% of the sample.

There are a few counts of this clonotype. No cognate antigen has been identified for it. No base qualities exist here, and no much larger clone lies one base off it. The hyperthyroidism patients were 18 to 65 years old and newly diagnosed, with a disease duration of less than 2 months. Patients were excluded if they had other autoimmune diseases, uncontrolled infections, pregnancy or lactation. Clinical symptoms, serum thyroxine, TRAb, thyroid ultrasound and orbital computed tomography formed the basis of the diagnosis. Trizol reagent was used to extract the total RNA, and its quality was then checked on an Agilent 2100 Bioanalyzer. Material: peripheral blood or thyroid tissue (not recorded which). The receptor's source is an adult man with Graves' hyperthyroidism.

This receptor carries the CDR3 CSVERPPRVGTQYF. In nucleotides, the sequence is TGCAGCGTTGAACGTCCCCCGCGGGTGGGAACCCAGTACTTC. The rearrangement combines TRBV29-1 with TRBJ2-5, with TRBD2 as a weak D call on 5 bases. V is reduced by 2 bases and J by 8 bases, leaving a spacing of 18 bases between them. The germline V gene yields SQVTM for CDR1 and ANQGSEA for CDR2. The CDR3 holds 14 amino acids from the cysteine to the phenylalanine. Of the read, only the CDR3 DNA is kept; its 42 bases are in frame from base 1.